Following are 10 T cell receptor beta chains from one sample sequenced in a study of T-cell reconstitution after alpha-beta-depleted transplantation in children (dated by TCRdb to 2015 to 2016). Libraries were made using PCR. These reads were obtained on an Illumina HiSeq 2500. TCR libraries were prepared with molecular barcoding, using unique molecular identifiers to normalize TCRbeta repertoire quantification. The public sequencing data were trimmed at Q25 with fastp and processed into clonotypes with MiXCR by TCRdb, which kept only in-frame beta chains. Each CDR3 protein gets just one entry, which takes the most common genes and DNA from the rows behind it. The sample has some 290,000 distinct CDR3 sequences on record, more than 9% of them singletons. 10% of the sample is taken by the ten largest. The sequencing here drew on PBMCs from the stem cell graft donor, taken from the stem cell graft. The source of these receptors is a human donor who donated a stem cell graft to a child with SCID.

The V gene is TRBV27, the J gene TRBJ2-5, with 9 bases that match TRBD1. The CDR3 length is 15 residues. Germline CDR1 MNHEY, CDR2 SMNVEV (reference sequence). After removal of 6 bases from V and 1 base from J, the junction contained 6 bases not matched to a gene. CDR3 loop: CASRHRDRVQETQYF. The DNA of the CDR3 is TGTGCCAGCAGACACCGGGACAGGGTCCAAGAGACCCAGTACTTC.

The count of this clonotype is one. The gene calls are TRBV12-3 or TRBV12-4 and TRBJ2-6, with no clear D. The CDR3 extends over 16 amino acids. Trimming stripped 3 bases from V and 1 base from J, with 10 bases between. This CDR3 is CASSFDEVSGANVLTF. DNA of the CDR3: TGTGCCAGCAGTTTCGACGAGGTATCTGGGGCCAACGTCCTGACTTTC.

This clonotype was seen a handful of times. CDR3 nucleotides: TGTGCCAGCAGCGTACTCCCCGCCCAACTCACAGATACGCAGTATTTT. Its translation is CASSVLPAQLTDTQYF. This chain links TRBV9 with TRBJ2-3; D is unclear. The CDR3 sequence is 16 residues long. V gave up 1 base and J gave up 2 bases, with 14 bases separating them. Germline V lookup: CDR1 SGDLS, CDR2 YYNGEE.

This clonotype was observed a few times. V and J are TRBV7-8 and TRBJ2-1; 7 bases line up with TRBD2. Germline CDR1 reads SGHVS; CDR2 reads FQNEAQ. Trimming removed 5 bases from V and 9 bases from J; junction bases left unmatched: 4. CDR3 size: 12 residues. The CDR3 bases are TGTGCCAGCAGCACTAGCGAGGGTGAGCAGTTCTTC. It translates to CASSTSEGEQFF.

This clonotype appeared a few times. The chain is built from TRBV7-2 and TRBJ2-4; unclear D gene. The CDR3 is 15 residues long. Germline lookup yields CDR1 SGHTA and CDR2 FQGNSA. The V end lost 1 base, the J end lost 13 bases, and 20 bases lay between the germline ends. The CDR3 spells CASSLVPESAFSQYF. DNA of the CDR3: TGTGCCAGCAGCTTAGTTCCGGAATCCGCATTCTCCCAGTACTTC.

Ten or more counts support this clonotype. The chain employs TRBV5-1 and TRBJ2-7, with D possibly TRBD1 on 5 matching bases. Per the germline V gene, CDR1 is SGHRS and CDR2 is YFSETQ. CDR3 size: 14 residues. Between the trimmed V and J ends, which lost 3 bases and 5 bases, there was a span of 15 bases. The CDR3: CASSSGAVGHEQYF. The CDR3 DNA sequence: TGCGCCAGCAGCTCTGGGGCAGTAGGACACGAGCAGTACTTC.

This clonotype was observed many times. The J gene is TRBJ2-4, the V gene TRBV15, with D perhaps TRBD1 (6 bases). This CDR3 contains 15 residues. Trimming shortened V by 3 bases and J by 1 base, and 10 bases separated the two germline ends. In germline, CDR1 is LNHNV, CDR2 YYDKDF (reference sequence). CDR3 sequence: CATSSLQGAKNIQYF. The CDR3 DNA is TGTGCCACCAGCAGTCTCCAGGGGGCCAAAAACATTCAGTACTTC.

The table lists this clonotype with a few counts. A junction boundary mismatches the germline segment, possibly from a read error. The chain uses TRBV20-1 and TRBJ2-7; D may be TRBD2 (6 bases). The germline gives CDR1 DFQATT, CDR2 SNEGSKA (reference sequence). The length of the CDR3 is 14 residues. CDR3 sequence: CNARNLASVYEQYF. The CDR3 DNA sequence: TGCAATGCTAGAAATCTAGCGTCCGTCTACGAGCAGTACTTC.

This clonotype was seen only a few times. This chain connects TRBV20-1 to TRBJ2-1; no reliable D call. Germline V gene sequence: CDR1 DFQATT, CDR2 SNEGSKA (reference sequence). V was trimmed by 7 bases and J by 7 bases, leaving 11 bases between them. The CDR3 spans 11 residues. The CDR3 here is CSVPWANEQFF. DNA of the CDR3: TGCAGTGTCCCGTGGGCAAATGAGCAGTTCTTC.

This clonotype was detected ten times or more. This chain links TRBV18 with TRBJ2-3; no definite D call. The CDR3 loop spans 13 amino acids. Trimming pared 3 bases from V and 6 bases from J, leaving 10 bases between. The germline V gene has CDR1 KGHSH and CDR2 LQKENI. The CDR3 DNA reads as TGTGCCAGCTCACCCCCAGCCGGGGATACGCAGTATTTT. This sequence encodes CASSPPAGDTQYF.